Each of the 8 T cell receptor beta chains below was sequenced from the same sample in a study of blood T cells in healthy people across ages (dated by TCRdb to the mid-2010s). The method behind the library was 5' RACE. The instrument given in TCRdb is Illumina HiSeq 2500. The second PCR ran for roughly 7 to 12 cycles and used a J-beta primer mix along with a sample-barcoded 5' primer. TCRdb cleaned the public reads at Q25 with fastp, built clones with MiXCR and kept in-frame beta chains. Rows with one shared CDR3 protein collapse into an entry with the most common genes and DNA. In this sample the table shows 850,000 to 1,000,000 distinct CDR3 sequences, about 48% of which occur a single time. 13% of the sample is held by the ten biggest clonotypes. Sequenced sample: blood. Receptor source: a man aged 25-40 years in good health.

This clonotype was observed once. The J gene is TRBJ1-2, the V gene TRBV5-1, with TRBD1 matching over 7 bases. The CDR3 has 15 amino acids. CDR1 is SGHRS and CDR2 is YFSETQ in the germline V gene. V lost 0 bases and J lost 8; bases outside the gene matches: 10. In DNA form, the CDR3 reads TGCGCCAGCAGCTTGGGGGTGGACAGGACGGGAGGCTACACCTTC. Protein: CASSLGVDRTGGYTF.

CDR3 sequence reads: CASSQGDPGAKNIQYF. The CDR3 DNA follows: TGTGCCAGCAGTCAGGGGGATCCCGGAGCCAAAAACATTCAGTACTTC. The chain has TRBV12-3 or TRBV12-4 and TRBJ2-4, with 7 bases aligning to TRBD1. V was clipped by 5 bases and J by 0 bases; unmatched bases: 7. This CDR3 is built from 16 residues.

This chain uses TRBV5-4 with TRBJ2-3, with TRBD1 as a possible D gene (5 bases). V was pared by 0 bases and J by 3 bases, with 14 bases between. The CDR3 spans 16 residues. The germline CDR1 and CDR2 sequences are SGHNT and YYREEE (reference sequence). In nucleotides, the CDR3 is TGTGCCAGCAGCTTGGCCAGGGCGGTCGGGACAGATACGCAGTATTTT. Translated, it gives CASSLARAVGTDTQYF.

The rearrangement uses TRBV3-1 and TRBJ2-3; D unresolved. V was clipped by 0 bases and J by 3 bases, with 7 bases between them. Germline-derived CDR1 and CDR2 are LGHDT and YNNKEL (reference sequence). The CDR3 covers 14 residues. The chain's CDR3 is CASSQDQATDTQYF. The CDR3 DNA follows: TGTGCCAGCAGCCAAGATCAGGCGACAGATACGCAGTATTTT.

The chain links TRBV7-2 to TRBJ2-7; no clear D. The V and J ends lost 1 base and 7 bases respectively, with 8 bases between them. Per germline, CDR1 SGHTA and CDR2 FQGNSA. The CDR3 is made up of 12 amino acids. CDR3 loop: CASSLDLNEQYF. CDR3 coding DNA: TGTGCCAGCAGCTTAGATCTCAATGAGCAGTACTTC.

This clonotype was seen a single time. The gene calls are TRBV6-2 or TRBV6-3 and TRBJ1-1, with TRBD1 identical over 9 bases. Germline CDR1 MNHEY, CDR2 SVGEGT. The CDR3 is 14 amino acids. The ends lost 10 bases at V and 5 bases at J; junction bases unmatched: 11. The CDR3 protein is CAISPTGGGTEAFF. The CDR3 DNA sequence: TGTGCCATTTCACCGACAGGGGGAGGAACTGAAGCTTTCTTT.

The chain uses TRBV21-1 and TRBJ2-5. TRBV21-1 is tagged as a pseudogene. The CDR3 extends over 15 amino acids. The CDR3 DNA reads TGTGCCAGCAGCAAAGGGCAGGGTAGCGAAGAGACCCAGTACTTC. Its protein is CASSKGQGSEETQYF.

This chain links TRBV10-3 with TRBJ1-6; D is possibly TRBD1 (6 bases). The CDR3 length is 15 residues. The V end lost 11 bases, the J end lost 7 bases, and 21 bases lay between the germline ends. The germline gives CDR1 ENHRY, CDR2 SYGVKD. The CDR3 nucleotides are TGTGCCTCCTGGAGGGGGGAAGGGGGGAATTCACCCCTCCACTTT. Residues: CASWRGEGGNSPLHF.